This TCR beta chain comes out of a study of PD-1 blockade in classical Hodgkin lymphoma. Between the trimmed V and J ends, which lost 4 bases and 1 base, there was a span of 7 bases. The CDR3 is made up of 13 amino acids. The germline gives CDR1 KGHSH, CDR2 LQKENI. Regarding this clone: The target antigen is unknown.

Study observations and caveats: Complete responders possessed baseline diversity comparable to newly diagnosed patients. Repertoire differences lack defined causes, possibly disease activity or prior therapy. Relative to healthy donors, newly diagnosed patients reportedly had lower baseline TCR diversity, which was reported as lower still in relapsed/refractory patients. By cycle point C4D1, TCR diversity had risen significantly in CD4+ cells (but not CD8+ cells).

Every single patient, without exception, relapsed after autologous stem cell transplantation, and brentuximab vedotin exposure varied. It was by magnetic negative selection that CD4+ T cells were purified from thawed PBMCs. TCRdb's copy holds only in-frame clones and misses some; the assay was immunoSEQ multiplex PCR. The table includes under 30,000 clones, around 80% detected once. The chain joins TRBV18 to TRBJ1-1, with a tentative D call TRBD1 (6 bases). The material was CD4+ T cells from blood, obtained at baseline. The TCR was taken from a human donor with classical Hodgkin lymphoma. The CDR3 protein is CASSLRGNTEAFF. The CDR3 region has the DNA TGTGCCAGCTCACTCAGGGGGAACACTGAAGCTTTCTTT.